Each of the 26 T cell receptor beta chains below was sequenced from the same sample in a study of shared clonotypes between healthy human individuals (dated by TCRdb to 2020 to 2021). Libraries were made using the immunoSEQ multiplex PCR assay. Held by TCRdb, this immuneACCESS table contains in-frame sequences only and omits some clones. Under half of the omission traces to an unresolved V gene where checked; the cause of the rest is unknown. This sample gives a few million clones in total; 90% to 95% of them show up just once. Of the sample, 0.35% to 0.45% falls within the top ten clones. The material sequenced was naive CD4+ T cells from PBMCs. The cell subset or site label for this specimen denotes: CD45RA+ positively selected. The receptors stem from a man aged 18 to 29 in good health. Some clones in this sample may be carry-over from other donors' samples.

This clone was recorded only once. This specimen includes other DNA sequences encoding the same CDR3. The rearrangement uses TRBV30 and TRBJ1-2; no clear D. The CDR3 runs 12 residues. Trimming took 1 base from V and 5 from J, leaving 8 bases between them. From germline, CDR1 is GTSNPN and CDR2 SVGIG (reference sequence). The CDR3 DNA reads TGTGCCTGGAGTGCCAGCGGGTATGGCTACACCTTC. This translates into CAWSASGYGYTF.

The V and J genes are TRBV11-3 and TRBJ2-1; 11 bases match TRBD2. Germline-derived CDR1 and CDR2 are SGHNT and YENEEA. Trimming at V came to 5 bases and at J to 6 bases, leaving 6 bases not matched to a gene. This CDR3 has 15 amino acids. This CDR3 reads CASSATSGSSNEQFF. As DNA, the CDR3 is TGTGCCAGCAGCGCAACTAGCGGGAGTTCCAATGAGCAGTTCTTC.

In DNA, the CDR3 is TGTGCCAGCAGTGTTCTAAGTAGCGGGATGAACACTGAAGCTTTCTTT. It specifies CASSVLSSGMNTEAFF. The chain uses TRBV9 and TRBJ1-1; D is uncertain. There are 16 residues in the CDR3. The V gene's germline CDR1 is SGDLS and CDR2 YYNGEE. V lost 5 bases and J lost 0, with 17 bases in between. Together with reference TRBV9 and TRBJ1-1, the CDR3 gives the full variable domain: DSGVTQTPKHLITATGQRVTLRCSPRSGDLSVYWYQQSLDQGLQFLIQYYNGEERAKGNILERFSAQQFPDLHSELNLSSLELGDSALYFCASSVLSSGMNTEAFFGQGTRLTVV.

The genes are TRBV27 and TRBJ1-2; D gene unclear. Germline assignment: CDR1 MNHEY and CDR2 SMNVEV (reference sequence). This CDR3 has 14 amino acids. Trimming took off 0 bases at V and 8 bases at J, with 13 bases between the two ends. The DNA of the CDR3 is TGTGCCAGCAGTTTATCTTCTTCTGGGCACGGCTACACCTTC. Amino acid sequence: CASSLSSSGHGYTF.

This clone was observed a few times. The CDR3, as DNA: TGTGCCAGCAATGGGTATTCGACTGAAGCTTTCTTT. Its protein is CASNGYSTEAFF. The chain carries TRBV6-5 and TRBJ1-1; D is ambiguous. V was trimmed by 7 bases and J by 5 bases, leaving 11 bases between them. From germline, CDR1 is MNHEY and CDR2 SVGAGI. The CDR3 runs 12 residues.

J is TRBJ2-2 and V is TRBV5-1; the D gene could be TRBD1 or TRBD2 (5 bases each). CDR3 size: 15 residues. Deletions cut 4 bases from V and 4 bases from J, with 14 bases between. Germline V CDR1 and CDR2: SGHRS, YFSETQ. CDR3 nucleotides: TGCGCCAGCAGCACAATGACGGGGCCCACCGGGGAGCTGTTTTTT. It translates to CASSTMTGPTGELFF.

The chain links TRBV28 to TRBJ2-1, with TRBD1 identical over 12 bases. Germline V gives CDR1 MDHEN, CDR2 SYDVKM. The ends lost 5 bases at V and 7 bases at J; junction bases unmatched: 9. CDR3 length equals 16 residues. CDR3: CASSPPGQGAVNEQFF. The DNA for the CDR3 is TGTGCCAGCAGTCCTCCGGGACAGGGGGCTGTAAATGAGCAGTTCTTC.

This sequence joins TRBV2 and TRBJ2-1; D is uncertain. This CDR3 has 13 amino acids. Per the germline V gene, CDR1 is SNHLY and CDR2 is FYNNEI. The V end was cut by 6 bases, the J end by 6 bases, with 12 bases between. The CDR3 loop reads CASRVGPGNEQFF. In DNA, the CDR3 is TGTGCCAGCAGAGTTGGTCCTGGCAATGAGCAGTTCTTC.

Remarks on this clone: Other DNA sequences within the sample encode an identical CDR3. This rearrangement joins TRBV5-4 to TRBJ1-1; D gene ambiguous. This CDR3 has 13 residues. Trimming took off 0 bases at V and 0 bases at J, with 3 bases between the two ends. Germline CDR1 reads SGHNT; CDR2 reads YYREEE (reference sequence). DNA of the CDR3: TGTGCCAGCAGCTTGGCTCTGAACACTGAAGCTTTCTTT. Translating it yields CASSLALNTEAFF. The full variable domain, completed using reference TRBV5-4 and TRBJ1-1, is ETGVTQSPTHLIKTRGQQVTLRCSSQSGHNTVSWYQQALGQGPQFIFQYYREEENGRGNFPPRFSGLQFPNYSSELNVNALELDDSALYLCASSLALNTEAFFGQGTRLTVV.

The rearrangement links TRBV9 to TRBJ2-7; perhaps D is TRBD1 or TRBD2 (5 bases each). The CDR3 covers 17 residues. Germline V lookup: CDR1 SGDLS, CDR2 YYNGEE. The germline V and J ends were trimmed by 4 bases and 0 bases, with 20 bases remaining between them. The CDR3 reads CASSLRDLAGSSYEQYF. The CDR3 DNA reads TGTGCCAGCAGCCTCCGTGACCTGGCAGGGAGCTCCTACGAGCAGTACTTC.

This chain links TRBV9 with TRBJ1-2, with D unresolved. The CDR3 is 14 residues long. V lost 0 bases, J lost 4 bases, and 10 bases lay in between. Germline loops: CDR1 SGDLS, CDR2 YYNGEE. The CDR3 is CASSVESLGYGYTF. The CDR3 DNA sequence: TGTGCCAGCAGCGTAGAGTCCCTGGGCTATGGCTACACCTTC.

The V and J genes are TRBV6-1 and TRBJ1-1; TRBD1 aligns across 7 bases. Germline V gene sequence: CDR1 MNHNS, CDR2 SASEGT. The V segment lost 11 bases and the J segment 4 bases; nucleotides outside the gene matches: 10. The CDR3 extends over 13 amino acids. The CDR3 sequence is CAANLRGPTEAFF. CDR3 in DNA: TGTGCCGCCAATTTGAGGGGGCCCACTGAAGCTTTCTTT.

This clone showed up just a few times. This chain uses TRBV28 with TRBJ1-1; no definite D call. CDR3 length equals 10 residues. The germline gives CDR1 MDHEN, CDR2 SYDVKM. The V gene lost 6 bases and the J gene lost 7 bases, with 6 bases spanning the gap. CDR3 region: CASRKYEAFF. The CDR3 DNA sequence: TGTGCCAGCAGGAAGTATGAAGCTTTCTTT.

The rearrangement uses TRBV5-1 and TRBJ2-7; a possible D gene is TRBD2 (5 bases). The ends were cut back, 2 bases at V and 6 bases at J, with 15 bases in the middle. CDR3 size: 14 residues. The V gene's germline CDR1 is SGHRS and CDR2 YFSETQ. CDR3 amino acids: CASSFVGELGEQYF. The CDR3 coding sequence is TGCGCCAGCAGCTTTGTGGGAGAGTTGGGCGAGCAGTACTTC.

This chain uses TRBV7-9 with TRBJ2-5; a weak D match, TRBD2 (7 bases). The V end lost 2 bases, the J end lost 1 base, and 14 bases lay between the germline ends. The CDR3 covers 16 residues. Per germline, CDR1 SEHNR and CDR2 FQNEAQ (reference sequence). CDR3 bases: TGTGCCAGCAGCTTATTGGTCGGGGGGCTCCAAGAGACCCAGTACTTC. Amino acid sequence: CASSLLVGGLQETQYF.

CDR3 sequence reads: CASSLMVSGLDTQYF. CDR3 sequence (DNA): TGCGCCAGCAGCTTGATGGTTTCGGGTTTAGATACGCAGTATTTT. V and J are TRBV5-1 and TRBJ2-3; D ambiguous. Germline V lookup: CDR1 SGHRS, CDR2 YFSETQ. The V end was cut by 1 base, the J end by 5 bases, with 14 bases between. There are 15 residues in the CDR3. Filled out from reference TRBV5-1 and TRBJ2-3, the complete variable domain reads KAGVTQTPRYLIKTRGQQVTLSCSPISGHRSVSWYQQTPGQGLQFLFEYFSETQRNKGNFPGRFSGRQFSNSRSEMNVSTLELGDSALYLCASSLMVSGLDTQYFGPGTRLTVL.

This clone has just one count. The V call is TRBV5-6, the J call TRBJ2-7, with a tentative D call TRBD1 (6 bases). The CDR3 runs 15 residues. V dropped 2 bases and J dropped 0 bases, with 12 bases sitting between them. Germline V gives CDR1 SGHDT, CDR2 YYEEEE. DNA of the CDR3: TGTGCCAGCAGCTTACAGGGACCGCTCTCCTACGAGCAGTACTTC. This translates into CASSLQGPLSYEQYF.

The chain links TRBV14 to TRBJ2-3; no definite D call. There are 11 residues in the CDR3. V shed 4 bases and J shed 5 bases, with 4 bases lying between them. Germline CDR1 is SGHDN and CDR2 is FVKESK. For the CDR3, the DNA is TGTGCCAGCAGCCGGAGAGATACGCAGTATTTT. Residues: CASSRRDTQYF.

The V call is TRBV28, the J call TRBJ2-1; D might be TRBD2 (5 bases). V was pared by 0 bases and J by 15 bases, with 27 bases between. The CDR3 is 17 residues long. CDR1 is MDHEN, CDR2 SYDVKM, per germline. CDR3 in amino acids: CASSLWGGRTMTNEGFF. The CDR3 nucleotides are TGTGCCAGCAGTTTATGGGGCGGGCGTACCATGACCAATGAGGGGTTCTTC. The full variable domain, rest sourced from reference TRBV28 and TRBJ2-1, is DVKVTQSSRYLVKRTGEKVFLECVQDMDHENMFWYRQDPGLGLRLIYFSYDVKMKEKGDIPEGYSVSREKKERFSLILESASTNQTSMYLCASSLWGGRTMTNEGFFGPGTRLTVL.

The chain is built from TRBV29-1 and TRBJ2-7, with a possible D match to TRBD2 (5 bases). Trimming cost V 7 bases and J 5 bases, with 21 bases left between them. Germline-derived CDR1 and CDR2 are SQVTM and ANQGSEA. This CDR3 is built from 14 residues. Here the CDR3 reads CSAITFLGGNEQYF. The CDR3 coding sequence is TGCAGCGCAATTACTTTTCTTGGAGGAAACGAGCAGTACTTC.

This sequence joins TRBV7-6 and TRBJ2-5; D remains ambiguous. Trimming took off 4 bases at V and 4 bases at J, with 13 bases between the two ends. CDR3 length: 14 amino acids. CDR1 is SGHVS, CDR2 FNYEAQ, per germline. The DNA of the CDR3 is TGTGCCAGCAGCTCAAATAGGGTGGGAGAGACCCAGTACTTC. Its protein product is CASSSNRVGETQYF.

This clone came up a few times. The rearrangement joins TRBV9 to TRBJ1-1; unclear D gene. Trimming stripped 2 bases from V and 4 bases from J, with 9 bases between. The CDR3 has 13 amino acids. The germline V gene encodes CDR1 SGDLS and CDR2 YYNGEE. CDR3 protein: CASSVGRATEAFF. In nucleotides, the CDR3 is TGTGCCAGCAGCGTCGGACGGGCCACTGAAGCTTTCTTT.

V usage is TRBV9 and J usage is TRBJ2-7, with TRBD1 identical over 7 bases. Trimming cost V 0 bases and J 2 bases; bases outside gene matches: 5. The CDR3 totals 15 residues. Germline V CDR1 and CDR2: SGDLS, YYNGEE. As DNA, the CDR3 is TGTGCCAGCAGCGTAGGCCTCGACAGGGCCTACGAGCAGTACTTC. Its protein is CASSVGLDRAYEQYF.

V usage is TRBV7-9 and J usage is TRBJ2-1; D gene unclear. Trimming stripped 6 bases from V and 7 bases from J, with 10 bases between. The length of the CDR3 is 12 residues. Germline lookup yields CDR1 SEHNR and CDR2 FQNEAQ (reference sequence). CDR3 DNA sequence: TGTGCCAGCAGAGAGAGCTGGAATGAGCAGTTCTTC. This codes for CASRESWNEQFF.

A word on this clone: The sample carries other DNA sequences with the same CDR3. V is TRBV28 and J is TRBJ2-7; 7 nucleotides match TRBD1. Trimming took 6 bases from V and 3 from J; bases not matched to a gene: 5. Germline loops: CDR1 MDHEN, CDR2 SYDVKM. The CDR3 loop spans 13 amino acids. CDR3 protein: CASRAGGIYEQYF. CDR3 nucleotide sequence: TGTGCCAGCAGGGCAGGGGGAATCTACGAGCAGTACTTC.

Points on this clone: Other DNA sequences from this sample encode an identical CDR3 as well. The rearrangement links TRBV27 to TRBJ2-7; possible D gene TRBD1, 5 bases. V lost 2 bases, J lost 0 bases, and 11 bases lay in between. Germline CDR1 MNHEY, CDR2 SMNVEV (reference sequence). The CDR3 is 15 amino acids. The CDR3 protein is CASSLRQGSSYEQYF. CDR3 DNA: TGTGCCAGCAGTTTAAGGCAGGGAAGCTCCTACGAGCAGTACTTC.